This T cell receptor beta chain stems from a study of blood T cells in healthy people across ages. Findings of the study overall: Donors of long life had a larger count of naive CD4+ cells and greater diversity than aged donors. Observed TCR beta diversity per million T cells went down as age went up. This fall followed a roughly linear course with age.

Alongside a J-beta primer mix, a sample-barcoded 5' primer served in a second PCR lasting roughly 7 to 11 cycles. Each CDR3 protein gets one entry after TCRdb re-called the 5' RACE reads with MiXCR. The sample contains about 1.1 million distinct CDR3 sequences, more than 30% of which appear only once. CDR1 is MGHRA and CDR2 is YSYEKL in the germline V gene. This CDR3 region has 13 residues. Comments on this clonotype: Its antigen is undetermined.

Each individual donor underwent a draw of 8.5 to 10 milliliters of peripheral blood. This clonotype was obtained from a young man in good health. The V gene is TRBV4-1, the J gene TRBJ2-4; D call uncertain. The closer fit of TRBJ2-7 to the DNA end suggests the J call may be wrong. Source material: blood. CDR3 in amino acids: CASSQEALCEQYF. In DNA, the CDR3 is TGCGCCAGCAGCCAAGAAGCACTCTGCGAGCAGTACTTC.